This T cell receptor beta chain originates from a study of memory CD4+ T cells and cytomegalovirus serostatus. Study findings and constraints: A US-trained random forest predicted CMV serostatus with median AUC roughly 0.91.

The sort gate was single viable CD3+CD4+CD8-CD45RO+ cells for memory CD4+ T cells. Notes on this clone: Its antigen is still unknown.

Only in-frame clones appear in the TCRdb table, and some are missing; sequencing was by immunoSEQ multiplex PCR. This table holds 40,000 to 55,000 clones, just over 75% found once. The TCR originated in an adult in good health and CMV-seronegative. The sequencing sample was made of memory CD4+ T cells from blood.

CDR3 in amino acids: CASTTDNYGYTF. Written as DNA, the CDR3 is TGTGCCAGCACTACAGATAACTATGGCTACACCTTC. This rearrangement joins TRBV6-1 to TRBJ1-2; no firm D call. The ends were cut back, 7 bases at V and 1 base at J, with 7 bases in the middle. This CDR3 is built from 12 residues. Germline V CDR1 and CDR2: MNHNS, SASEGT.